What follows is one TCR beta chain and its context. This entry is derived from a study of blood T cell repertoires in COVID-19. The wider study: Acute and convalescent COVID-19 specimens originated in the United States, Italy and Spain. Sample material is recorded as cDNA or gDNA derived from T cells, B-cell-depleted T cells, or PBMCs.

Original processing methods: How many nucleated cells were present was estimated from reference gene primer amplification. Profiled with immunoSEQ multiplex PCR; TCRdb holds only in-frame clones, not every one. Clone size and V and J calls were adopted from that table, with D and trimming inferred from the DNA. Of 95,000 to 100,000 clones listed, approximately 80% are singletons. The clonotype originates from a human donor in a cohort sampled during active COVID-19. The sample consisted of peripheral blood.

The CDR3 is CASSRGQGATNEKLFF. CDR3 DNA sequence: TGTGCCAGCAGCAGGGGACAGGGTGCAACTAATGAAAAACTGTTTTTT. This chain links TRBV11-2 with TRBJ1-4; TRBD1 matches at 9 bases. Germline lookup yields CDR1 SGHAT and CDR2 FQNNGV. The ends lost 5 bases at V and 0 bases at J; junction bases unmatched: 4. The CDR3 covers 16 residues.